The 29 T cell receptor beta chains below were found in one sample sequenced in a study of T-cell reconstitution after alpha-beta-depleted transplantation in children. The authors prepared the TCRbeta library with unique molecular identifiers. TCRdb called the PCR reads again in MiXCR, with one record for every CDR3 protein. This sample carries about 590,000 distinct CDR3 sequences, approximately 12% of them seen once, and the ten largest clones take roughly 2.3%. The starting material was PBMCs, mostly from graft donor cells, obtained 360 days after TCRalphabeta/CD19-depleted stem cell transplant. The receptors shown here come from a male patient between 5 and 17 years old who had a stem cell transplant for acute myeloid leukemia, so the T cells may come from the graft donor.

This clonotype was detected a few times. This chain joins TRBV6-1 and TRBJ2-6; D unclear. The V and J ends lost 5 bases and 0 bases respectively, with 8 bases between them. This CDR3 is built from 15 residues. Germline V gives CDR1 MNHNS, CDR2 SASEGT. CDR3: CASSQTVSGANVLTF. Written as DNA, the CDR3 is TGTGCCAGCAGTCAGACTGTCTCTGGGGCCAACGTCCTGACTTTC.

The chain combines TRBV29-1 with TRBJ2-7, with 14 nucleotides matching TRBD2. The CDR3 sequence is 13 residues long. The germline V gene encodes CDR1 SQVTM and CDR2 ANQGSEA. The junction had 8 bases not matched to a gene; V was cut back by 6 bases and J by 10 bases. DNA for the CDR3: TGCAGCGTCGGGACTAGCGGGAGCCCAATTCAGTACTTC. Amino acid sequence: CSVGTSGSPIQYF.

The rearrangement uses TRBV4-2 and TRBJ2-7; 11 nucleotides match TRBD1. The trim removed 0 bases at V and 4 bases at J, leaving 11 bases unmatched. Looked up from germline, CDR1 is LGHNA and CDR2 is YNFKEQ. This CDR3 region has 18 residues. CDR3: CASSQEPPGTGGRYEQYF. As DNA, the CDR3 is TGTGCCAGCAGCCAAGAACCTCCTGGGACAGGGGGAAGGTACGAGCAGTACTTC.

This clonotype was found a few times. For the CDR3, the DNA is TGTGCCAGCAGTTTTTGGGACGAGCAGTACTTC. Translating gives CASSFWDEQYF. The V call is TRBV28, the J call TRBJ2-7; D uncertain. V lost 3 bases and J lost 5, with 5 bases in between. Germline values: CDR1 MDHEN, CDR2 SYDVKM. The length of the CDR3 is 11 residues.

This clonotype was picked up many times. The CDR3 nucleotides read TGTGCCAGCAGACGGACTAGCGACCAAGAGACCCAGTACTTC. This encodes CASRRTSDQETQYF. The V call is TRBV12-3 or TRBV12-4, the J call TRBJ2-5; 9 nucleotides match TRBD2. V shed 6 bases and J 0 bases; nucleotides not matched to a gene: 2. This CDR3 is built from 14 residues.

This clonotype came up many times. This sequence joins TRBV7-9 and TRBJ2-1; the D gene is possibly TRBD2 (5 bases). This CDR3 is built from 15 residues. Per the germline V gene, CDR1 is SEHNR and CDR2 is FQNEAQ (reference sequence). Trimming shortened V by 6 bases and J by 0 bases, and 12 bases separated the two germline ends. CDR3 loop: CASRTIGVSYNEQFF. The CDR3 region has the DNA TGTGCCAGCAGGACTATAGGTGTCTCCTACAATGAGCAGTTCTTC.

This clonotype was counted a few times. The chain employs TRBV29-1 and TRBJ2-7; D is possibly TRBD2 (6 bases). The CDR3 is 14 amino acids. Trimming removed 3 bases at V and 3 bases at J, with 15 bases between. Per germline, CDR1 SQVTM and CDR2 ANQGSEA. The CDR3 loop reads CSVESGPLYYEQYF. The CDR3 DNA is TGCAGCGTTGAGAGCGGGCCGCTCTACTACGAGCAGTACTTC.

CDR3 amino acids: CASSLAQQVTGELFF. The CDR3 region has the DNA TGCGCCAGCAGCTTGGCGCAACAGGTTACCGGGGAGCTGTTTTTT. The V and J genes are TRBV5-1 and TRBJ2-2; tentative D call: TRBD1 (5 bases). The CDR3 spans 15 residues. From germline, CDR1 is SGHRS and CDR2 YFSETQ. V lost 0 bases and J 5 bases, leaving 11 bases between the germline ends.

The rearrangement joins TRBV5-1 to TRBJ2-1, with 8 bases matching TRBD1. The CDR3 runs 19 residues. Germline CDR1 reads SGHRS; CDR2 reads YFSETQ. V dropped 1 base and J dropped 0; count of bases not matched to a gene: 12. Written as DNA, the CDR3 is TGCGCCAGCAGCTTGTGGCCAGGGGGCAGTTCGAACTCCTACAATGAGCAGTTCTTC. This translates into CASSLWPGGSSNSYNEQFF.

This clonotype was seen a few times. The chain recombines TRBV28 with TRBJ2-7; D possibly uses TRBD1 or TRBD2 (5 bases each). The CDR3 has 14 amino acids. Trimming pared 6 bases from V and 5 bases from J, leaving 17 bases between. Germline V gene data show CDR1 as MDHEN and CDR2 as SYDVKM. The DNA of the CDR3 is TGTGCCAGCAGGTCACGTGGGGACCTCCACGAGCAGTACTTC. Translating it yields CASRSRGDLHEQYF.

Many counts were recorded for this clonotype. This rearrangement joins TRBV9 to TRBJ2-3; D possibly corresponds to TRBD2 (5 bases). Germline V CDR1 and CDR2: SGDLS, YYNGEE. V gave up 6 bases and J gave up 4 bases, with 12 bases separating them. The CDR3 is 13 residues long. The CDR3 loop reads CASNELGPDTQYF. The CDR3, as DNA: TGTGCCAGCAACGAACTAGGTCCAGATACGCAGTATTTT.

Ten or more counts support this clonotype. This chain connects TRBV12-3 or TRBV12-4 to TRBJ2-3; TRBD2 matches at 9 bases. The CDR3 covers 15 residues. The ends lost 3 bases at V and 6 bases at J; junction bases unmatched: 7. CDR3 DNA: TGTGCCAGCAGTTTTTGGCTAGCGGGACGGGATACGCAGTATTTT. Its protein is CASSFWLAGRDTQYF.

This clonotype was detected many times. The rearrangement joins TRBV28 to TRBJ2-1, with 7 nucleotides matching TRBD1. CDR3 size: 17 residues. Germline V gene data show CDR1 as MDHEN and CDR2 as SYDVKM. V was clipped by 3 bases and J by 5 bases; unmatched bases: 13. This chain's CDR3 is CASSFHRGLVAHNEQFF. CDR3 nucleotide sequence: TGTGCCAGCAGTTTCCACAGGGGTTTAGTGGCTCACAATGAGCAGTTCTTC.

The chain joins TRBV12-3 or TRBV12-4 to TRBJ1-4; maybe TRBD1 (5 bases). Trimming stripped 6 bases from V and 8 bases from J, with 19 bases between. This CDR3 has 15 amino acids. The CDR3 coding sequence is TGTGCCAGCAGCCCAAGCAGGGCGGCACGGGAAAAACTGTTTTTT. Translating it yields CASSPSRAAREKLFF.

The chain is built from TRBV28 and TRBJ2-7; D assignment may be TRBD1 or TRBD2 (5 bases each). The CDR3 runs 15 residues. V gave up 3 bases and J gave up 4 bases, with 16 bases separating them. Looked up from germline, CDR1 is MDHEN and CDR2 is SYDVKM. As DNA, the CDR3 is TGTGCCAGCAGTTTCCGGGACGGGGCGGTTTACGAGCAGTACTTC. Encoded protein: CASSFRDGAVYEQYF.

V usage is TRBV28 and J usage is TRBJ2-1; D gene uncertain. Per the germline V gene, CDR1 is MDHEN and CDR2 is SYDVKM. The germline V and J ends were trimmed by 6 bases and 5 bases, with 11 bases remaining between them. CDR3 length equals 13 residues. CDR3 sequence: CASRQVGNNEQFF. CDR3 DNA sequence: TGTGCCAGCAGGCAGGTGGGGAACAATGAGCAGTTCTTC.

This chain links TRBV24-1 with TRBJ2-1, with 7 bases fitting TRBD1. The CDR3 consists of 13 residues. Germline lookup yields CDR1 KGHDR and CDR2 SFDVKD. J gave up 8 bases and V 0 bases, and 0 bases lay outside the gene matches. CDR3 amino acids: CATSDLQGDEQFF. The CDR3 region has the DNA TGTGCCACCAGTGATTTGCAGGGGGATGAGCAGTTCTTC.

The sample holds many counts of this clonotype. The V and J genes are TRBV28 and TRBJ2-2; D call uncertain. The germline V and J ends were trimmed by 4 bases and 4 bases, with 13 bases remaining between them. The CDR3 loop spans 15 amino acids. The germline V gene has CDR1 MDHEN and CDR2 SYDVKM. This chain's CDR3 is CASSSVLPSTGELFF. The CDR3 nucleotides are TGTGCCAGCAGTTCAGTACTACCTTCCACCGGGGAGCTGTTTTTT.

This clonotype has a count of ten or more. The J gene is TRBJ2-1, the V gene TRBV29-1; 8 bases agree with TRBD1. V was clipped by 6 bases and J by 0 bases; unmatched bases: 13. The CDR3 is made up of 17 amino acids. Germline lookup yields CDR1 SQVTM and CDR2 ANQGSEA. The CDR3 reads CSVAGGLRWSSYNEQFF. The DNA of the CDR3 is TGCAGCGTCGCAGGGGGCCTTCGATGGAGCTCCTACAATGAGCAGTTCTTC.

This rearrangement joins TRBV2 to TRBJ1-1; D remains unclear. Germline lookup yields CDR1 SNHLY and CDR2 FYNNEI. The CDR3 runs to 13 residues. V was cut by 4 bases and J by 2 bases, with 8 bases left in between. The CDR3, as DNA: TGTGCCAGCAGTGTGGACCTTAACACTGAAGCTTTCTTT. It translates to CASSVDLNTEAFF.

This clonotype occurred many times. This chain links TRBV30 with TRBJ2-7, with D possibly being TRBD1 (6 bases). This CDR3 has 16 amino acids. V was shortened by 3 bases and J by 3 bases, with 21 bases between the two germline ends. CDR1 and CDR2 from the germline V gene are GTSNPN and SVGIG (reference sequence). CDR3 loop: CAWSTDSTTPIYEQYF. The CDR3 DNA sequence: TGTGCCTGGAGCACGGACAGCACCACACCAATCTACGAGCAGTACTTC.

V usage is TRBV6-5 and J usage is TRBJ2-1, with D perhaps TRBD2 (7 bases). Germline V lookup: CDR1 MNHEY, CDR2 SVGAGI. This CDR3 is 18 amino acids long. Trimming pared 2 bases from V and 2 bases from J, leaving 19 bases between. CDR3 sequence reads: CASSYAGGGRGAYNEQFF. The DNA of the CDR3 is TGTGCCAGCAGTTACGCTGGGGGGGGCAGGGGAGCCTACAATGAGCAGTTCTTC.

This rearrangement joins TRBV24-1 to TRBJ2-7; a weak D match, TRBD1 (5 bases). V lost 6 bases and J lost 2, with 19 bases in between. CDR1 is KGHDR, CDR2 SFDVKD, per germline. The CDR3 spans 16 residues. The CDR3 region has the DNA TGTGCCACCAGTCCCCACCAGGGTCCCTTTACCTACGAGCAGTACTTC. Its translation is CATSPHQGPFTYEQYF.

A few counts support this clonotype. The rearrangement uses TRBV24-1 and TRBJ2-1; TRBD2 aligns across 15 bases. The CDR3 runs 18 residues. Unmatched junction bases numbered 8, after V lost 1 base and J lost 8 bases. Germline-derived CDR1 and CDR2 are KGHDR and SFDVKD. CDR3 loop: CATSDFLPGLAGGDEQFF. For the CDR3, the DNA is TGTGCCACCAGTGATTTTCTGCCAGGACTAGCGGGAGGGGATGAGCAGTTCTTC.

The chain joins TRBV29-1 to TRBJ2-1; a weak D match, TRBD1 (6 bases). Germline loops: CDR1 SQVTM, CDR2 ANQGSEA. The CDR3 length is 13 residues. The germline V and J ends were trimmed by 3 bases and 4 bases, with 10 bases remaining between them. CDR3 residues: CSVDRTAYNEQFF. The CDR3 region has the DNA TGCAGCGTTGACAGGACAGCATACAATGAGCAGTTCTTC.

The sample holds a few counts of this clonotype. With a much larger clone just one base away, this may be a read error. V usage is TRBV5-5 and J usage is TRBJ2-3; 8 positions match TRBD2. V was pared by 2 bases and J by 0 bases, with 5 bases of the junction left unmatched. This CDR3 region has 16 residues. Germline V lookup: CDR1 SGHKS, CDR2 YYEKEE (reference sequence). CDR3 in amino acids: CASSLTLAVSTDTQYF. In nucleotides, the CDR3 is TGTGCCAGCAGCTTAACACTAGCGGTTAGCACAGATACGCAGTATTTT.

The V and J genes are TRBV29-1 and TRBJ2-5; D is perhaps TRBD2 (6 bases). Between the trimmed V and J ends, which lost 3 bases and 5 bases, there was a span of 10 bases. The CDR3 consists of 12 residues. CDR1 and CDR2 (germline): SQVTM, ANQGSEA. CDR3 sequence: CSVDEAGETQYF. DNA for the CDR3: TGCAGCGTTGACGAGGCGGGGGAGACCCAGTACTTC.

V gene TRBV28 combines with J gene TRBJ2-7; 9 nucleotides agree with TRBD1. With V trimmed by 9 bases and J by 3 bases, 6 bases remained unmatched. The CDR3 is made up of 13 amino acids. The V gene's germline CDR1 is MDHEN and CDR2 SYDVKM. CDR3 region: CASRTGVSYEQYF. The CDR3 DNA sequence: TGTGCCAGTCGGACAGGGGTAAGCTACGAGCAGTACTTC.

The table lists this clonotype with a few counts. CDR3 in amino acids: CASSSLQGAYNEQFF. CDR3 sequence (DNA): TGTGCCAGCAGTTCTTTGCAGGGGGCCTACAATGAGCAGTTCTTC. V gene TRBV28 combines with J gene TRBJ2-1, with TRBD1 matching 7 bases. The CDR3 consists of 15 residues. The germline gives CDR1 MDHEN, CDR2 SYDVKM. The V and J ends lost 4 bases and 2 bases, in that order; junction bases with no gene match: 5.